There are many counts of the clone carrying this T cell receptor beta chain. This CDR3 has 15 residues. V lost 3 bases and J lost 1, with 10 bases in between. This sample was included in a study of early T cells in non-severe SARS-CoV-2 infection. TCRdb reprocessed the 5' RACE reads with MiXCR, giving one entry per CDR3 protein. The data contain 15,000 to 25,000 distinct CDR3 sequences, 4% to 5.5% of them seen just once; the ten biggest clones take up approximately 6.6%. This TCR was sampled from an adult who was a healthcare worker with PCR-confirmed SARS-CoV-2 infection or an uninfected control (not recorded which). The chain carries TRBV12-3 or TRBV12-4 and TRBJ1-5, with D maybe TRBD1 (6 bases). The source material was whole blood. This chain's CDR3 is CASSFGGASNQPQHF. The DNA of the CDR3 is TGTGCCAGCAGTTTCGGGGGGGCGAGCAATCAGCCCCAGCATTTT.